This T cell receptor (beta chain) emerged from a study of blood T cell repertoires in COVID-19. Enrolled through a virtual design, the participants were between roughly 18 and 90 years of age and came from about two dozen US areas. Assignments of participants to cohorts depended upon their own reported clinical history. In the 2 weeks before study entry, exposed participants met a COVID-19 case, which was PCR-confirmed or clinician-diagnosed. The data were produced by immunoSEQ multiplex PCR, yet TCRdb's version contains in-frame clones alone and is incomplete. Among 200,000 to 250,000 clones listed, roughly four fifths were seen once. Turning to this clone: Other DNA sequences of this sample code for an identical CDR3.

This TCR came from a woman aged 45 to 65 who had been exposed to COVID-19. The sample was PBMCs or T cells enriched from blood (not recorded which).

The CDR3 DNA follows: TGTGCCAGCAGTCTCGCAGGGGACACTGAAGCTTTCTTT. Its translation: CASSLAGDTEAFF. The chain has TRBV12-3 or TRBV12-4 and TRBJ1-1; D may be TRBD1 (6 bases). V lost 5 bases and J 3 bases, leaving 10 bases between the germline ends. The CDR3 spans 13 residues.